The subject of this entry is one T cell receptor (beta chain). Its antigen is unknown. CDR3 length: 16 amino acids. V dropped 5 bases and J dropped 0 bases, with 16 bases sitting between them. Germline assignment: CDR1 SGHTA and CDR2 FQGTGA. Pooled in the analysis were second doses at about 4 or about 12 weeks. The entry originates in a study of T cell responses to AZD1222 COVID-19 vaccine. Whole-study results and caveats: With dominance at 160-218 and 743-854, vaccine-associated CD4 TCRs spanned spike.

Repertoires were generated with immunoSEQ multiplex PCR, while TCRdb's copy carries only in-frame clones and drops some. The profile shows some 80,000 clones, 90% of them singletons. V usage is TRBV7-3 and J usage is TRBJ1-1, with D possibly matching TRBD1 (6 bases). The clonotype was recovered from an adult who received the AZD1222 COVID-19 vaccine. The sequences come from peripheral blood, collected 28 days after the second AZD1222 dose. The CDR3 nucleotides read TGTGCCAGCAGCCCGGAAGGTGGGACATTGAACACTGAAGCTTTCTTT. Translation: CASSPEGGTLNTEAFF.